This T cell receptor (beta chain) was sequenced during a study of cytomegalovirus exposure and HLA in healthy donors. Study-wide background: Assignment to the Caucasian-associated ancestry cluster applied to approximately 80% of the approximately 370 genotyped donors. General study findings and limits: Researchers left out some V segments, among them TRBV6-2 and TRBV6-3, as indistinguishable.

Primers included in the PCR were 60 Vbeta and 13 Jbeta primers. TCRdb's copy holds only in-frame clones and misses some; the assay was immunoSEQ multiplex PCR. There are fewer than 150,000 clones in the sample; 82% occur only once, and around 2.5% lies in the top ten. Germline CDR1 is ENHRY and CDR2 is SYGVKD. V lost 5 bases and J lost 3, with 8 bases in between. The CDR3 runs to 12 residues. A word on this clone: The antigen is unknown.

The clonotype comes from a male donor in good health and CMV-seronegative. V gene TRBV10-3 combines with J gene TRBJ2-7, with D maybe TRBD2 (5 bases). The sequenced material came from PBMCs. The CDR3 region has the DNA TGTGCCATCAGTATAGAGGGCTACGAGCAGTACTTC. Residues: CAISIEGYEQYF.